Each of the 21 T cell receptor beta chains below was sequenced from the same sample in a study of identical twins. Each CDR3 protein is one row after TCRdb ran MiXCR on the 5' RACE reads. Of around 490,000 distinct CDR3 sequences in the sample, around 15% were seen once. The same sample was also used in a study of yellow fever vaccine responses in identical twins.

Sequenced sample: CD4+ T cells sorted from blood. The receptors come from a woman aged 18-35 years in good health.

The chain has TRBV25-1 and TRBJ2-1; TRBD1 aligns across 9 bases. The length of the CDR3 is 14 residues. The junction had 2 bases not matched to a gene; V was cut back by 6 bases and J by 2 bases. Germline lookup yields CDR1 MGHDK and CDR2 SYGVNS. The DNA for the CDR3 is TGTGCCAGCAGAGACAGGGGGACCTACAATGAGCAGTTCTTC. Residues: CASRDRGTYNEQFF.

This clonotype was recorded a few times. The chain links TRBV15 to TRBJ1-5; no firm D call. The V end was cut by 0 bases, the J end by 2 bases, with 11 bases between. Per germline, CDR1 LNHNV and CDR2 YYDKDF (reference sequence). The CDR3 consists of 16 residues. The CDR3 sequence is CATSRESKVGNQPQHF. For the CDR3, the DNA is TGTGCCACCAGCAGAGAATCGAAAGTTGGCAATCAGCCCCAGCATTTT.

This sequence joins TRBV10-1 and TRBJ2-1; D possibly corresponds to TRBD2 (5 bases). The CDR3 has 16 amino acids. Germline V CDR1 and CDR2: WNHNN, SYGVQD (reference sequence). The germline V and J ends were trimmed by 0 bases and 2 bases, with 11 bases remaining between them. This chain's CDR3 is CASSESRASTYNEQFF. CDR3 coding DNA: TGCGCCAGCAGTGAGTCGAGGGCTTCCACCTACAATGAGCAGTTCTTC.

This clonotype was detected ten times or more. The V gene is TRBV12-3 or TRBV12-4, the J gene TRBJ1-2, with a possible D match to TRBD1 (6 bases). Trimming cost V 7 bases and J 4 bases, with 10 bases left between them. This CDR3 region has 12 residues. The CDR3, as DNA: TGTGCCAGCACACAGGGAGGCTATGGCTACACCTTC. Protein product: CASTQGGYGYTF.

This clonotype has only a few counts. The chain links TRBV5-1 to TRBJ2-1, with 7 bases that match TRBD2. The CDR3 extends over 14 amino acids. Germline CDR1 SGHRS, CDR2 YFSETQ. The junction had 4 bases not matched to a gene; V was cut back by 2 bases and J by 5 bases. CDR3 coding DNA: TGCGCCAGCAGCTTCGGGACTACGAACAATGAGCAGTTCTTC. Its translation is CASSFGTTNNEQFF. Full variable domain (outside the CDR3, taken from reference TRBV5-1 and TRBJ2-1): KAGVTQTPRYLIKTRGQQVTLSCSPISGHRSVSWYQQTPGQGLQFLFEYFSETQRNKGNFPGRFSGRQFSNSRSEMNVSTLELGDSALYLCASSFGTTNNEQFFGPGTRLTVL.

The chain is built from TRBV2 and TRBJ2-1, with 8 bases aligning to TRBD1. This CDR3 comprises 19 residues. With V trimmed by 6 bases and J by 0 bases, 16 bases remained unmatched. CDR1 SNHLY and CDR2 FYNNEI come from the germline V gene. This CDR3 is CASSRYKGQGSHSYNEQFF. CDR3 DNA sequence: TGTGCCAGCAGCCGGTATAAAGGACAGGGCTCACACTCCTACAATGAGCAGTTCTTC.

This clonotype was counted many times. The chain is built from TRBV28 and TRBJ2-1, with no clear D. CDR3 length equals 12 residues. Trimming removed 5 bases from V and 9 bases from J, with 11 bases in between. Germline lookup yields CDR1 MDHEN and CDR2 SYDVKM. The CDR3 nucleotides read TGTGCCAGCAGTCGGATGAAGGGTGAGCAGTTCTTC. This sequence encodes CASSRMKGEQFF. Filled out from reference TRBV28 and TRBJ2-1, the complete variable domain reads DVKVTQSSRYLVKRTGEKVFLECVQDMDHENMFWYRQDPGLGLRLIYFSYDVKMKEKGDIPEGYSVSREKKERFSLILESASTNQTSMYLCASSRMKGEQFFGPGTRLTVL.

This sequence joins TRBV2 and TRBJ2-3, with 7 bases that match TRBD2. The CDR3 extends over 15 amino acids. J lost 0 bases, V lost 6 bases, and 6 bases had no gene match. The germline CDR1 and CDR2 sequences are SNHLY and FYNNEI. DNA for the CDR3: TGTGCCAGCAGAAAAGGGACTACTAGCACAGATACGCAGTATTTT. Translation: CASRKGTTSTDTQYF.

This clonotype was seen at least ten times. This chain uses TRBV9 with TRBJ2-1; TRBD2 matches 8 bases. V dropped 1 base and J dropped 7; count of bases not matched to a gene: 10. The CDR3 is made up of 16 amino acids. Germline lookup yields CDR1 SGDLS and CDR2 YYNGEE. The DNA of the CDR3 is TGTGCCAGCAGCGTATTATTGGTAGCGGGAACGAATGAGCAGTTCTTC. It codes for CASSVLLVAGTNEQFF.

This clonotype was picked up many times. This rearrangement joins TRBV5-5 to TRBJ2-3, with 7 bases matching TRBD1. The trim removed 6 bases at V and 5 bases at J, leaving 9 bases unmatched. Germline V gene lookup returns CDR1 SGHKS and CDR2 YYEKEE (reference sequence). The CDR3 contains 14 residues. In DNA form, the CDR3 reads TGTGCCAGCATGGTTGAGGGGGCGAAAGATACGCAGTATTTT. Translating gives CASMVEGAKDTQYF.

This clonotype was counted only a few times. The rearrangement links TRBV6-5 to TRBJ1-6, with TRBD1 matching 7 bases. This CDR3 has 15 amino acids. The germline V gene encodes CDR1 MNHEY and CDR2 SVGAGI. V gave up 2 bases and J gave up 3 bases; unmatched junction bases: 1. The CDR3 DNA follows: TGTGCCAGCAGTTACCGACAGGGCTATAATTCACCCCTCCACTTT. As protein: CASSYRQGYNSPLHF.

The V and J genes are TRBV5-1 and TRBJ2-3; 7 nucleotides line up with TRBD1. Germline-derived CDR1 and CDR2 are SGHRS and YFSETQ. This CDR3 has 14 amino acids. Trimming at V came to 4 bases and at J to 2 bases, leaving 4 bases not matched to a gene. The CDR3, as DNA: TGCGCCAGCAGCGCTGGACAGGACACAGATACGCAGTATTTT. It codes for CASSAGQDTDTQYF.

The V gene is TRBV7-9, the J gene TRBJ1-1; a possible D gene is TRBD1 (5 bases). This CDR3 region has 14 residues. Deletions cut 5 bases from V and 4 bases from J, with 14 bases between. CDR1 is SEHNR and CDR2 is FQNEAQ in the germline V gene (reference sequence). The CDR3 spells CASSPSQGGTEAFF. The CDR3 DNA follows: TGTGCCAGCAGCCCATCGCAGGGAGGCACTGAAGCTTTCTTT.

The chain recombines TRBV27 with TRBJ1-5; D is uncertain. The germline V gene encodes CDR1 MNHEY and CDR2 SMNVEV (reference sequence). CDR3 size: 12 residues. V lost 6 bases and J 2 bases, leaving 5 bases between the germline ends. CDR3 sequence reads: CASRKGNQPQHF. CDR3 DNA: TGTGCCAGCAGGAAAGGCAATCAGCCCCAGCATTTT.

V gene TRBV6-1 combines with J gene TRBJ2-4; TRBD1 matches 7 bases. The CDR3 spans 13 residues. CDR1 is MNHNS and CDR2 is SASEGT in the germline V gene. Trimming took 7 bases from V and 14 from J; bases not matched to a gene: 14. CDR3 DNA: TGTGCCAGCAAGGGGGCAGCAGCCGGATCAAAGTACTTC. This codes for CASKGAAAGSKYF.

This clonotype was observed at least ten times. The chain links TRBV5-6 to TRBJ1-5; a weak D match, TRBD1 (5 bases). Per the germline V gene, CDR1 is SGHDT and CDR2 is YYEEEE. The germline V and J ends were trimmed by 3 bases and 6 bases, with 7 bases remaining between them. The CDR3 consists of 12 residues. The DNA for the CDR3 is TGTGCCAGCAGCTCCGGGGGTCAGCCCCAGCATTTT. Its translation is CASSSGGQPQHF.

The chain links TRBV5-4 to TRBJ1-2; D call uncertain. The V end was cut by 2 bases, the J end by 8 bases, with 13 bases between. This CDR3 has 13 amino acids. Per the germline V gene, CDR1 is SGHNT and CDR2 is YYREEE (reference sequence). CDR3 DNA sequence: TGTGCCAGCAGCTTTCCGACATCAGGAGGCTACACCTTC. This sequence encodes CASSFPTSGGYTF.

The CDR3 sequence is CSARHFRDRGTGELFF. The CDR3 DNA reads TGCAGTGCTAGGCATTTTCGGGACAGGGGAACCGGGGAGCTGTTTTTT. The chain joins TRBV20-1 to TRBJ2-2; 10 nucleotides line up with TRBD1. The V and J ends lost 3 bases and 5 bases, in that order; junction bases with no gene match: 9. The germline gives CDR1 DFQATT, CDR2 SNEGSKA (reference sequence). The CDR3 contains 16 residues.

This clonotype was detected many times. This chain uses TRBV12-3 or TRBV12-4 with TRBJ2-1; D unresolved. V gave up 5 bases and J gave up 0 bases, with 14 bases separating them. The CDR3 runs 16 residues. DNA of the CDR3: TGTGCCAGCAGTCCGCAAAGCGCCAGCTCCTACAATGAGCAGTTCTTC. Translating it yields CASSPQSASSYNEQFF.

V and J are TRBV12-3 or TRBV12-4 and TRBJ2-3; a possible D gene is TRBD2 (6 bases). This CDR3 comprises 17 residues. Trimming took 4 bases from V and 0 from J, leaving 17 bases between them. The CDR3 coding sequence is TGTGCCAGCAGTTCTGTGGGGGGAGCGATCAGCACAGATACGCAGTATTTT. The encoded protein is CASSSVGGAISTDTQYF.

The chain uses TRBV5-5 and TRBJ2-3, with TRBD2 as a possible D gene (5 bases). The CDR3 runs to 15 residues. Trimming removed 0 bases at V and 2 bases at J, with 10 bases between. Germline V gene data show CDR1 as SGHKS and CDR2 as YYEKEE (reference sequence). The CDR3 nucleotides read TGTGCCAGCAGCTTGGGTTCGGGGAACACAGATACGCAGTATTTT. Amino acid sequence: CASSLGSGNTDTQYF.